This passage covers 28 T cell receptor beta chains from one sample sequenced in a study of cytomegalovirus exposure and HLA in healthy donors (dated by TCRdb to 2016 to 2017). The library was generated by the immunoSEQ multiplex PCR assay. TCRdb retrieved this table from immuneACCESS and kept in-frame rearrangements only. Not all clones are present; in checked studies, unresolved V genes account for under half, and no reason is known for the remainder. The sample table contains approximately 190,000 clones; only one count was recorded for about 80% of them. The ten largest clones capture roughly 6.5% of the sample. The sample consisted of PBMCs. The receptors were sampled from a man aged 18 to 30 in good health and CMV-seropositive.

J is TRBJ1-5 and V is TRBV19; D might be TRBD1 (5 bases). This CDR3 is built from 15 residues. From germline, CDR1 is LNHDA and CDR2 SQIVND (reference sequence). The ends were cut back, 7 bases at V and 2 bases at J, with 15 bases in the middle. This CDR3 is CASIWGGSGNQPQHF. The DNA of the CDR3 is TGTGCCAGTATATGGGGGGGATCGGGCAATCAGCCCCAGCATTTT.

The chain combines TRBV7-2 with TRBJ2-7, with 8 bases aligning to TRBD1. The CDR3 totals 13 residues. The V segment lost 5 bases and the J segment 6 bases; nucleotides outside the gene matches: 6. Germline CDR1 SGHTA, CDR2 FQGNSA. CDR3 sequence reads: CASSRDRTFEQYF. In DNA, the CDR3 is TGTGCCAGCAGCCGGGACAGGACGTTCGAGCAGTACTTC. The entire variable domain, with the rest obtained from reference TRBV7-2 and TRBJ2-7, is as follows: GAGVSQSPSNKVTEKGKDVELRCDPISGHTALYWYRQSLGQGLEFLIYFQGNSAPDKSGLPSDRFSAERTGGSVSTLTIQRTQQEDSAVYLCASSRDRTFEQYFGPGTRLTVT.

The rearrangement joins TRBV2 to TRBJ2-2; D is possibly TRBD2 (5 bases). V shed 2 bases and J shed 0 bases, with 10 bases lying between them. Germline CDR1 SNHLY, CDR2 FYNNEI. The length of the CDR3 is 16 residues. The CDR3 DNA is TGTGCCAGCAGTGAACTCGGGATAACGAACACCGGGGAGCTGTTTTTT. It translates to CASSELGITNTGELFF. The complete variable domain, with remaining parts taken from reference TRBV2 and TRBJ2-2, reads EPEVTQTPSHQVTQMGQEVILRCVPISNHLYFYWYRQILGQKVEFLVSFYNNEISEKSEIFDDQFSVERPDGSNFTLKIRSTKLEDSAMYFCASSELGITNTGELFFGEGSRLTVL.

This chain uses TRBV27 with TRBJ2-7; TRBD1 might be the D (6 bases). The CDR3 consists of 13 residues. V was pared by 6 bases and J by 3 bases, with 12 bases between. The germline V gene has CDR1 MNHEY and CDR2 SMNVEV (reference sequence). In nucleotides, the CDR3 is TGTGCCAGCAGGGACAGCGCTATCTACGAGCAGTACTTC. It yields the protein CASRDSAIYEQYF.

The rearrangement links TRBV27 to TRBJ2-6; unclear D gene. Trimming removed 0 bases from V and 4 bases from J, with 10 bases in between. Germline V lookup: CDR1 MNHEY, CDR2 SMNVEV (reference sequence). The CDR3 is 16 amino acids. CDR3 loop: CASSLSFYSGANVLTF. CDR3 DNA: TGTGCCAGCAGTTTATCGTTTTATTCCGGGGCCAACGTCCTGACTTTC.

The chain joins TRBV7-8 to TRBJ2-1; 8 bases agree with TRBD2. The CDR3 contains 16 residues. The V and J ends lost 0 bases and 5 bases, in that order; junction bases with no gene match: 6. Per the germline V gene, CDR1 is SGHVS and CDR2 is FQNEAQ. CDR3 bases: TGTGCCAGCAGCTTAGCGAGGCTAGCGGGCAACAATGAGCAGTTCTTC. Protein: CASSLARLAGNNEQFF.

This clone was seen a handful of times. V and J are TRBV28 and TRBJ1-2; the D gene is possibly TRBD1 (5 bases). Between the trimmed V and J ends, which lost 3 bases and 4 bases, there was a span of 9 bases. The CDR3 totals 13 residues. The germline V gene has CDR1 MDHEN and CDR2 SYDVKM. CDR3 amino acids: CASSLGGGYGYTF. The CDR3 DNA is TGTGCCAGCAGTTTGGGGGGTGGCTATGGCTACACCTTC.

The chain has TRBV6-5 and TRBJ2-1; 7 positions agree with TRBD2. The CDR3 has 15 amino acids. V shed 6 bases and J 5 bases; nucleotides not matched to a gene: 10. Germline CDR1 reads MNHEY; CDR2 reads SVGAGI. CDR3 sequence: CASRTFGEGNNEQFF. The CDR3 DNA is TGTGCCAGCAGGACGTTCGGGGAGGGTAACAATGAGCAGTTCTTC.

The rearrangement links TRBV4-3 to TRBJ2-1, with TRBD2 matching 11 bases. This CDR3 has 16 amino acids. The V gene's germline CDR1 is LGHNA and CDR2 YSLEER. The V and J ends lost 3 bases and 4 bases, in that order; junction bases with no gene match: 5. The CDR3 is CASSHETSGAYNEQFF. The CDR3 DNA is TGCGCCAGCAGCCACGAGACTAGCGGGGCTTACAATGAGCAGTTCTTC.

The chain links TRBV28 to TRBJ1-5, with 7 bases aligning to TRBD1. Per the germline V gene, CDR1 is MDHEN and CDR2 is SYDVKM. The CDR3 is 17 residues long. After removal of 6 bases from V and 0 bases from J, the junction contained 11 bases not matched to a gene. The CDR3, as DNA: TGTGCCAGCAGCTCCCTCCCGGACAGGTTTAGCAATCAGCCCCAGCATTTT. This codes for CASSSLPDRFSNQPQHF.

This chain joins TRBV25-1 and TRBJ1-2, with D hard to call. CDR1 is MGHDK, CDR2 SYGVNS, per germline. The CDR3 sequence is 15 residues long. Trimming removed 3 bases at V and 8 bases at J, with 19 bases between. In nucleotides, the CDR3 is TGTGCCAGCAGTGACCCAAGGGAGGGATTAAACGGCTACACCTTC. This codes for CASSDPREGLNGYTF.

The chain is built from TRBV7-9 and TRBJ2-5, with unresolved D. V gave up 1 base and J gave up 2 bases, with 5 bases separating them. This CDR3 comprises 13 residues. Germline values: CDR1 SEHNR, CDR2 FQNEAQ (reference sequence). CDR3 residues: CASSLGAQETQYF. The CDR3, as DNA: TGTGCCAGCAGCTTAGGGGCGCAAGAGACCCAGTACTTC.

A few counts support this clone. The chain carries TRBV7-3 and TRBJ1-1; D ambiguous. CDR1 SGHTA and CDR2 FQGTGA come from the germline V gene. V lost 5 bases and J 6 bases, leaving 16 bases between the germline ends. The CDR3 is 14 residues long. CDR3 region: CASSPPLGSSEAFF. The CDR3 coding sequence is TGTGCCAGCAGCCCTCCACTAGGGTCTTCTGAAGCTTTCTTT.

The chain uses TRBV7-3 and TRBJ2-7; D possibly corresponds to TRBD1 (5 bases). The CDR3 has 13 residues. Trimming removed 5 bases at V and 0 bases at J, with 8 bases between. Germline V lookup: CDR1 SGHTA, CDR2 FQGTGA. CDR3 residues: CASSPDSSYEQYF. The CDR3 nucleotides are TGTGCCAGCAGCCCCGACAGCTCCTACGAGCAGTACTTC. The full variable domain, with the rest looked up from reference TRBV7-3 and TRBJ2-7, is GAGVSQTPSNKVTEKGKYVELRCDPISGHTALYWYRQSLGQGPEFLIYFQGTGAADDSGLPNDRFFAVRPEGSVSTLKIQRTERGDSAVYLCASSPDSSYEQYFGPGTRLTVT.

This clone was recorded only once. V is TRBV27 and J is TRBJ2-7, with 8 positions matching TRBD1. CDR1 MNHEY and CDR2 SMNVEV come from the germline V gene (reference sequence). The CDR3 is 12 residues long. The V segment lost 8 bases and the J segment 8 bases; nucleotides outside the gene matches: 8. CDR3 loop: CASLSRGLKQYF. The CDR3 DNA sequence: TGTGCCAGCCTCTCCAGGGGGCTCAAGCAGTACTTC.

This chain joins TRBV28 and TRBJ2-7, with 8 bases that match TRBD1. The germline V gene has CDR1 MDHEN and CDR2 SYDVKM. V was pared by 6 bases and J by 6 bases, with 4 bases of the junction left unmatched. The CDR3 loop spans 12 amino acids. The CDR3 region is CASRLTGGEQYF. CDR3 sequence (DNA): TGTGCCAGCAGGCTCACAGGGGGCGAGCAGTACTTC.

V is TRBV15 and J is TRBJ2-7, with 10 bases aligning to TRBD1. Germline trimming cut 11 bases from V and 3 bases from J; bases unmatched to any gene: 13. This CDR3 is built from 15 residues. Per the germline V gene, CDR1 is LNHNV and CDR2 is YYDKDF (reference sequence). For the CDR3, the DNA is TGTGCCGTCCAGACAGGGGGCCTTGGGGTCTACGAGCAGTACTTC. The encoded protein is CAVQTGGLGVYEQYF. The full variable domain, completed using reference TRBV15 and TRBJ2-7, is DAMVIQNPRYQVTQFGKPVTLSCSQTLNHNVMYWYQQKSSQAPKLLFHYYDKDFNNEADTPDNFQSRRPNTSFCFLDIRSPGLGDTAMYLCAVQTGGLGVYEQYFGPGTRLTVT.

In this sample, this clone turned up a few times. J is TRBJ2-7 and V is TRBV2; a possible D gene is TRBD2 (6 bases). Germline assignment: CDR1 SNHLY and CDR2 FYNNEI. This CDR3 is 15 amino acids long. V was shortened by 7 bases and J by 0 bases, with 16 bases between the two germline ends. DNA for the CDR3: TGTGCCAGCACCGAAGGGGTCGGGAGCTCCTACGAGCAGTACTTC. Its translation is CASTEGVGSSYEQYF.

The gene calls are TRBV5-6 and TRBJ2-3; 8 bases agree with TRBD2. V lost 4 bases to trimming and J lost 5 bases; unmatched junction nucleotides: 9. CDR1 SGHDT and CDR2 YYEEEE come from the germline V gene. This CDR3 spans 15 amino acids. CDR3 in amino acids: CASSAGERELDTQYF. CDR3 sequence (DNA): TGTGCCAGCAGCGCCGGGGAGCGGGAGTTAGATACGCAGTATTTT.

CDR3 DNA sequence: TGTGCCAGCAGCCAATTCGGCGGTACTGAAGCTTTCTTT. Translating it yields CASSQFGGTEAFF. The chain is built from TRBV14 and TRBJ1-1; D unresolved. Germline CDR1 and CDR2: SGHDN and FVKESK. This CDR3 region has 13 residues. V gave up 2 bases and J gave up 5 bases, with 9 bases separating them.

The V and J genes are TRBV19 and TRBJ1-2, with 8 bases lining up with TRBD1. The junction had 7 bases not matched to a gene; V was cut back by 4 bases and J by 3 bases. Germline V gives CDR1 LNHDA, CDR2 SQIVND (reference sequence). CDR3 size: 15 residues. CDR3 sequence reads: CASSTQGAGDYGYTF. The CDR3 region has the DNA TGTGCCAGTAGTACGCAGGGGGCCGGGGACTATGGCTACACCTTC. The variable domain in full, completed from reference TRBV19 and TRBJ1-2, reads DGGITQSPKYLFRKEGQNVTLSCEQNLNHDAMYWYRQDPGQGLRLIYYSQIVNDFQKGDIAEGYSVSREKKESFPLTVTSAQKNPTAFYLCASSTQGAGDYGYTFGSGTRLTVV.

V usage is TRBV27 and J usage is TRBJ2-3; 8 nucleotides match TRBD2. V shed 1 base, J shed 4 bases, and the junction held 7 bases outside the gene matches. CDR3 length: 16 amino acids. Germline V CDR1 and CDR2: MNHEY, SMNVEV (reference sequence). CDR3 coding DNA: TGTGCCAGCAGTTTATGGGCGGGAGGAGGGGCAGATACGCAGTATTTT. Its translation is CASSLWAGGGADTQYF.

This chain uses TRBV10-3 with TRBJ2-1; tentative D call: TRBD2 (6 bases). This CDR3 comprises 11 residues. CDR1 ENHRY and CDR2 SYGVKD come from the germline V gene. Deletions cut 10 bases from V and 10 bases from J, with 14 bases between. CDR3 nucleotides: TGTGCCACCCAGATGGCGGGGGAGCAGTTCTTC. Its protein is CATQMAGEQFF.

The chain joins TRBV9 to TRBJ1-1; no clear D. This CDR3 region has 13 residues. Germline loops: CDR1 SGDLS, CDR2 YYNGEE. V lost 0 bases and J 5 bases, leaving 8 bases between the germline ends. The CDR3 nucleotides read TGTGCCAGCAGCGTAGATACGGGAACTGAAGCTTTCTTT. This translates into CASSVDTGTEAFF.

CDR3 sequence (DNA): TGTGCCAGCGGATCGCGGGACAGGGGAGACGAGCAGTACTTC. This translates into CASGSRDRGDEQYF. This chain joins TRBV9 and TRBJ2-7; 10 bases agree with TRBD1. The CDR3 totals 14 residues. With V trimmed by 7 bases and J by 5 bases, 9 bases remained unmatched. The germline V gene has CDR1 SGDLS and CDR2 YYNGEE.

V usage is TRBV4-1 and J usage is TRBJ1-4; possible D gene TRBD1, 6 bases. From germline, CDR1 is MGHRA and CDR2 YSYEKL. V lost 4 bases and J lost 4, with 10 bases in between. This CDR3 has 14 residues. The CDR3: CASSPGQFNEKLFF. Written as DNA, the CDR3 is TGCGCCAGCAGCCCCGGACAGTTTAATGAAAAACTGTTTTTT.

The rearrangement joins TRBV5-1 to TRBJ2-2, with 10 nucleotides matching TRBD1. CDR3 length equals 14 residues. The J segment lost 6 bases and the V segment lost 2 bases, leaving 1 base of the junction unmatched. Germline loops: CDR1 SGHRS, CDR2 YFSETQ. CDR3 sequence: CASSLGTGAGELFF. The CDR3 region has the DNA TGCGCCAGCAGCTTAGGGACAGGGGCCGGGGAGCTGTTTTTT.

The J gene is TRBJ2-7, the V gene TRBV4-3; TRBD2 agrees at 9 bases. V gave up 2 bases and J gave up 5 bases; unmatched junction bases: 4. This CDR3 spans 14 amino acids. Germline V gene lookup returns CDR1 LGHNA and CDR2 YSLEER. The CDR3: CASSQFLAGHEQYF. In DNA form, the CDR3 reads TGCGCCAGCAGCCAATTCCTAGCGGGACACGAGCAGTACTTC.